The 15 T cell receptor beta chains below come from one sample, sequenced in a study of neoadjuvant anti-PD-1 for oral cavity cancer. Time point: after neoadjuvant nivolumab, at surgical resection. Repertoires were generated with immunoSEQ multiplex PCR, while TCRdb's copy carries only in-frame clones and drops some. Of 14,000 or so clones in the sample, about 77% are singletons; the top ten hold 2% to 2.5%. This sample comprised PBMCs, obtained after nivolumab (anti-PD-1) treatment. The receptors were sampled from a person between 35 and 79 years old with oral cavity squamous cell carcinoma.

The chain links TRBV7-8 to TRBJ2-1, with 9 bases fitting TRBD2. Germline loops: CDR1 SGHVS, CDR2 FQNEAQ. The V gene end was trimmed by 7 bases and the J gene end by 8 bases; junction bases not matched to a gene: 9. The CDR3 spans 14 residues. The CDR3 DNA reads as TGTGCCAGCACCCTCTGGGCGGGAGGGGATGAGCAGTTCTTC. This translates into CASTLWAGGDEQFF. Full variable domain (remainder filled in from reference TRBV7-8 and TRBJ2-1): GAGVSQSPRYKVAKRGQDVALRCDPISGHVSLFWYQQALGQGPEFLTYFQNEAQLDKSGLPSDRFFAERPEGSVSTLKIQRTQQEDSAVYLCASTLWAGGDEQFFGPGTRLTVL.

The chain carries TRBV20-1 and TRBJ1-2; D remains unclear. In germline, CDR1 is DFQATT, CDR2 SNEGSKA (reference sequence). CDR3 length: 11 amino acids. The CDR3, as DNA: TGCAGCGGGGAGACTAACTATGGCTGGACCTTC. It translates to CSGETNYGWTF.

J is TRBJ2-3 and V is TRBV5-1; 12 nucleotides align to TRBD2. With 0 bases clipped from V and 4 bases from J, the junction kept 6 bases outside the gene matches. Germline V lookup: CDR1 SGHRS, CDR2 YFSETQ. CDR3 length equals 17 residues. As DNA, the CDR3 is TGCGCCAGCAGCTTGGGGCTAGCGGGAGGGCCCGCAGATACGCAGTATTTT. Protein: CASSLGLAGGPADTQYF.

The chain has TRBV6-5 and TRBJ1-6, with TRBD1 as a possible D gene (6 bases). Germline values: CDR1 MNHEY, CDR2 SVGAGI. The CDR3 runs to 14 residues. Trimming stripped 8 bases from V and 4 bases from J, with 12 bases between. For the CDR3, the DNA is TGTGCCAGCCGTGAGGGGGGGTATAATTCACCCCTCCACTTT. It encodes CASREGGYNSPLHF.

The chain couples TRBV30 to TRBJ2-2; D perhaps matches TRBD1 (5 bases). The V end lost 1 base, the J end lost 8 bases, and 14 bases lay between the germline ends. Germline lookup yields CDR1 GTSNPN and CDR2 SVGIG (reference sequence). This CDR3 contains 14 residues. CDR3 nucleotide sequence: TGTGCCTGGAGTGCCAGGGCGGCGAGAGGGGAGCTGTTTTTT. It codes for CAWSARAARGELFF.

The chain combines TRBV11-2 with TRBJ2-3; TRBD1 or TRBD2 may be the D gene (5 bases each). V dropped 3 bases and J dropped 6 bases, with 13 bases sitting between them. The CDR3 covers 14 residues. Germline V gene lookup returns CDR1 SGHAT and CDR2 FQNNGV. DNA of the CDR3: TGTGCCAGCAGCTTTGGGGGTGAGGGGGATACGCAGTATTTT. Translation: CASSFGGEGDTQYF.

This rearrangement joins TRBV30 to TRBJ2-7, with D possibly being TRBD1 (5 bases). The CDR3 spans 12 residues. Trimming left V 4 bases short and J 3 bases short, with 10 bases between. Germline CDR1 is GTSNPN and CDR2 is SVGIG (reference sequence). The CDR3 DNA is TGTGCCTGGACAGGGAACTTCTACGAGCAGTACTTC. It specifies CAWTGNFYEQYF.

Only a few counts were recorded for this clone. The CDR3 sequence is CASSPESRTANYGYTF. CDR3 DNA sequence: TGTGCCAGCAGCCCCGAGTCGCGGACAGCTAACTATGGCTACACCTTC. The chain carries TRBV7-9 and TRBJ1-2, with D tentatively TRBD1 (6 bases). Trimming pared 5 bases from V and 0 bases from J, leaving 16 bases between. The CDR3 spans 16 residues. Germline V gene lookup returns CDR1 SEHNR and CDR2 FQNEAQ (reference sequence).

This rearrangement joins TRBV5-1 to TRBJ1-3, with TRBD1 as a possible D gene (5 bases). The V end lost 4 bases, the J end lost 9 bases, and 17 bases lay between the germline ends. The CDR3 runs to 14 residues. Germline CDR1 and CDR2: SGHRS and YFSETQ. The CDR3: CASSRTSGRGTIYF. CDR3 bases: TGCGCCAGCAGCAGGACCTCAGGGAGGGGCACCATATATTTT.

V gene TRBV19 combines with J gene TRBJ2-7, with a possible D match to TRBD2 (6 bases). The length of the CDR3 is 12 residues. Between the trimmed V and J ends, which lost 9 bases and 2 bases, there was a span of 11 bases. The germline V gene has CDR1 LNHDA and CDR2 SQIVND (reference sequence). The CDR3 DNA reads TGTGCCAGCGGGACTGACACCTACGAGCAGTACTTC. Translation gives CASGTDTYEQYF.

This chain connects TRBV7-6 to TRBJ1-5; 7 positions agree with TRBD1. The CDR3 runs 15 residues. V lost 2 bases and J lost 0; bases outside the gene matches: 1. Germline assignment: CDR1 SGHVS and CDR2 FNYEAQ. The CDR3 reads CASSLQGGSNQPQHF. The CDR3 DNA is TGTGCCAGCAGCTTACAGGGGGGTAGCAATCAGCCCCAGCATTTT.

This chain uses TRBV7-9 with TRBJ2-7; tentatively, D is TRBD1 (6 bases). The ends were cut back, 3 bases at V and 6 bases at J, with 9 bases in the middle. This CDR3 is 12 amino acids long. Germline V gene sequence: CDR1 SEHNR, CDR2 FQNEAQ (reference sequence). The CDR3 spells CASSFTGREQYF. In DNA form, the CDR3 reads TGTGCCAGCAGCTTTACAGGGCGCGAGCAGTACTTC.

This clone was seen a few times. This rearrangement joins TRBV30 to TRBJ1-1, with 7 bases that match TRBD1. Germline V gene sequence: CDR1 GTSNPN, CDR2 SVGIG (reference sequence). V dropped 3 bases and J dropped 3; count of bases not matched to a gene: 10. This CDR3 is 15 amino acids long. CDR3 bases: TGTGCCTGGAGGTCTCGGACAGGAAGATACACTGAAGCTTTCTTT. This translates into CAWRSRTGRYTEAFF.

The CDR3 bases are TGTGCCAGCAGCTTAGGCCCCCAGGGAGCCCACGTCCTGACTTTC. This gives the protein CASSLGPQGAHVLTF. V gene TRBV11-2 combines with J gene TRBJ2-6; D might be TRBD1 or TRBD2, each matching 5 bases. V was pared by 1 base and J by 11 bases, with 15 bases between. The CDR3 runs 15 residues. From germline, CDR1 is SGHAT and CDR2 FQNNGV.

The chain links TRBV28 to TRBJ1-2; 11 positions agree with TRBD1. Germline V gene lookup returns CDR1 MDHEN and CDR2 SYDVKM. The V and J ends lost 9 bases and 8 bases, in that order; junction bases with no gene match: 8. This CDR3 spans 13 amino acids. The CDR3 region is CASLGQGAKGYTF. CDR3 bases: TGTGCCAGTCTCGGACAGGGGGCGAAGGGCTACACCTTC.